Given below is one TCR beta chain in context. Antigen specificity is unknown. Measured with immunoSEQ multiplex PCR; TCRdb has only the in-frame clones, and not every one. This sample has over 130,000 clones, with about 91% found just once. This specimen comes from a study of T cell responses to AZD1222 COVID-19 vaccine. Germline assignment: CDR1 SEHNR and CDR2 FQNEAQ (reference sequence). There are 14 residues in the CDR3. V lost 5 bases, J lost 2 bases, and 5 bases stayed unmatched. Findings and caveats of the study: Donor demographics were predominantly white British with a female majority; clonal diversity may be underestimated. Recipients of AZD1222 seropositive at baseline numbered only 5 to 7. Two AZD1222 administrations were followed by greater Spike-specific TCR breadth and depth. Regions 160-218 and 743-854 dominated among vaccine-associated CD4 TCRs spanning spike.

The rearrangement joins TRBV7-9 to TRBJ2-7, with 8 bases identical to TRBD2. Sequencing used peripheral blood, obtained on day 0 of AZD1222 vaccination. The receptor's source is an adult in good health. CDR3 residues: CASSVPGLAYEQYF. CDR3 nucleotide sequence: TGTGCCAGCAGCGTTCCGGGACTAGCCTACGAGCAGTACTTC.